This T cell receptor beta chain was profiled in a study of T cell clones after liver transplantation. Study at large: Immunosuppression withdrawal was tried within 2 years after liver transplantation in this trial. TCRbeta sequencing after a pre-transplant mixed lymphocyte reaction identified graft-donor-reactive clones, later tracked in post-transplant blood.

Germline loops: CDR1 SGHVS, CDR2 FNYEAQ. The CDR3 sequence is 14 residues long. V was trimmed by 5 bases and J by 9 bases, leaving 17 bases between them. Turning to this clone: Its antigen is as yet unknown.

Alloreactive TCRbeta sequences came from sequencing proliferating CFSE-low cells in the MLR. Using immunoSEQ multiplex PCR, the repertoire was profiled, and TCRdb retains in-frame clones only, with some absent. The sample lists about 5,600 clones, approximately 31% seen once, with over 5% in the top ten. The rearrangement uses TRBV7-6 and TRBJ1-5; D remains ambiguous. Material: CD4+ T cells from cultured PBMCs. The source is a human patient who received a liver transplant. Some T cells may arise from the graft donor. The CDR3 loop is CASSPEPRARPQHF. The CDR3 DNA follows: TGTGCCAGCAGCCCCGAACCTCGGGCGCGGCCCCAGCATTTT.